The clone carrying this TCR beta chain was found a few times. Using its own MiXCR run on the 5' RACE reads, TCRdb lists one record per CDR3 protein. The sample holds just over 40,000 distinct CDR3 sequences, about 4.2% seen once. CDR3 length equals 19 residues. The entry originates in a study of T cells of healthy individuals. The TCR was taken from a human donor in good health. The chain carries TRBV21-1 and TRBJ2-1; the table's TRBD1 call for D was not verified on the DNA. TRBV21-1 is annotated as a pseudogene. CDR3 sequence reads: CASSKALWEGGSEYNEQFF. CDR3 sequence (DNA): TGTGCCAGCAGCAAAGCGCTTTGGGAGGGGGGGAGTGAGTACAATGAGCAGTTCTTC.